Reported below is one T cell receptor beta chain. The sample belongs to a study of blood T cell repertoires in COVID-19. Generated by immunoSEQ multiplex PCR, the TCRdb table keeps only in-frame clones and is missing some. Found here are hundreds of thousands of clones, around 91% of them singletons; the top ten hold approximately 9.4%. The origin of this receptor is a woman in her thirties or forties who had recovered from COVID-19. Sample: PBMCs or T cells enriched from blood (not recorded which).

CDR3 amino acids: CASSPTGAGANVLTF. In nucleotides, the CDR3 is TGTGCCAGTAGTCCGACAGGCGCTGGGGCCAACGTCCTGACTTTC. This chain uses TRBV19 with TRBJ2-6; D may be TRBD1 (6 bases). Trimming stripped 5 bases from V and 2 bases from J, with 10 bases between. CDR3 size: 15 residues. Per the germline V gene, CDR1 is LNHDA and CDR2 is SQIVND (reference sequence).